The source of this T cell receptor (beta chain) is a study of T-cell memory formation after mild COVID-19 listed by TCRdb under 2021. Looking at the study overall: TCR sequence clusters from the two donors were found to be largely donor specific. In two donors, T-cell clones that expanded and contracted after mild COVID-19 were tracked by sequencing TCRalpha and TCRbeta repertoires over time. Two young, previously healthy adult volunteers made up the cohort, one male and one female.

The table lists this clonotype with many counts. What antigen it recognizes has not been identified. No base qualities exist here, and no much larger clone lies one base off it. On the study overall, not on this receptor specifically: Some responding clones were detected in pre-infection memory, suggesting pre-existing cross-reactive memory T cells joined the SARS-CoV-2 response. Contracting CD4+ clones appeared mostly in the CM and EM memory subsets, whereas CD8+ clones were enriched in EMRA. The study included only a couple of mild cases, and larger cohorts that include severe cases with pre-infection samples were judged to be necessary. SARS-CoV-2 specificity was not confirmed for the second-wave clones peaking on day 37. Balanced CD4/CD8 phenotypes were observed for clones contracting from day 15 to 85, whereas a bias towards CD4+ was observed for a second wave of clones expanding from day 15 to 37.

Trimming takes 10 bases off V and 5 bases off J; junction bases not matched to a gene: 11. The CDR3 covers 14 residues, taking in both the cysteine and the phenylalanine. The kept DNA is CDR3 alone, 42 bases in frame from the first base. CDR1 and CDR2 are read off the germline V gene as MNHEY and SVGEGT. Ficoll-Paque density gradient centrifugation was used to isolate PBMCs. Sequenced using an Illumina NovaSeq 6000. Using 5'RACE with constant-segment primers, TCRalpha and TCRbeta cDNA libraries were constructed, with sample barcodes and unique molecular identifiers added in the process. RNA was extracted from every sample with Trizol reagent. Libraries were amplified in two PCR steps, with a second sample barcode and Illumina TruSeq adapters added in the second step. The libraries were sequenced on an Illumina NovaSeq using 2 x 150 bp paired-end reads. The original pipeline was this. With migec v1.2.7, reads were demultiplexed and then collapsed into UMI-guided consensus sequences. Using mixcr v2.1.11, UMI consensuses were aligned to TRA and TRB V and J templates and then assembled into clonotypes. Expanded or contracted clonotypes were those called significant by both edgeR and NoisET, with noise models trained on biological replicates. For edgeR calls, a false discovery rate-adjusted p below 0.01 and a log2 fold-change threshold of 1 were applied. As an exploratory analysis of dynamics, max-normalized trajectories of the 1000 most abundant clonotypes were examined with PCA combined with hierarchical clustering. The CD4 or CD8 phenotype of responding clones was assigned using the separately sequenced CD4+ and CD8+ repertoires. TCRdb reprocessing: public reads trimmed at Q25 with fastp, clones called with MiXCR, in-frame beta chains kept. Each entry merges the rows of one CDR3 protein and shows their most common DNA and genes. The V and J calls shown here were made by TCRdb, not taken from the authors' results. In all, the sample holds roughly 50,000 distinct CDR3 sequences, and 12% of those were seen once. About 25% of the sample comes from the top ten.

Sequenced sample: PBMCs or a T cell subset sorted from them (not recorded which). The TCR was taken from a man aged 18-30 years who had mild COVID-19 (a few samples of this study predate the infection). The sample titles of this study are shuffled in the database, so cell type and time point are left out; the donor was told from shared clones. The rearranged chain carries TRBV6-2 or TRBV6-3 and TRBJ2-5, with 9 bases aligning to TRBD2. The nucleotides are TGTGCCACCCATGGGACTAGCAGTCCGGAGACCCAGTACTTC. Its translation reads: CATHGTSSPETQYF.